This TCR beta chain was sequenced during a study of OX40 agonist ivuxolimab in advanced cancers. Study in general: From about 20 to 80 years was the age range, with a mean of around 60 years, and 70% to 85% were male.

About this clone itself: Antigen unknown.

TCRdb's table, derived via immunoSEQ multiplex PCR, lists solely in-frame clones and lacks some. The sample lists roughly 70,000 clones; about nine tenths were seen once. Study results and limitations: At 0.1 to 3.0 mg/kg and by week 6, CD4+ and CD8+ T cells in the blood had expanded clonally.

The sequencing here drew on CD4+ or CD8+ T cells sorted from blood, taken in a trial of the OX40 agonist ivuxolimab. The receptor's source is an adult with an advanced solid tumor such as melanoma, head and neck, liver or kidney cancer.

The CDR3 here is CASSSETGGYNEQFF. The CDR3 bases are TGTGCCAGCAGCTCAGAGACAGGGGGTTACAATGAGCAGTTCTTC. J is TRBJ2-1 and V is TRBV11-3; 9 bases agree with TRBD1. The CDR3 is made up of 15 amino acids. V gave up 4 bases and J gave up 4 bases; unmatched junction bases: 5. Germline V gives CDR1 SGHNT, CDR2 YENEEA.